The clone carrying this T cell receptor (beta chain) has a single count. The antigen is not known. Sequenced by immunoSEQ multiplex PCR; TCRdb stores in-frame clones only, minus some. This table holds around 86,000 clones, under 95% found once. V was pared by 6 bases and J by 7 bases, with 16 bases of the junction left unmatched. Germline V gene data show CDR1 as LGHNA and CDR2 as YNFKEQ. The CDR3 loop spans 16 amino acids. This specimen belongs to a study of cytomegalovirus exposure and HLA in healthy donors. Overall study findings and caveats: Usually a TCR sequence was rare, but some public TCRs were found in many donors. 150 to 200 TCR beta chains were listed as cytomegalovirus-associated. The tendency of first-cohort TCR clusters to co-occur in the 90 to 150 validation repertoires emerged from a later analysis.

The chain has TRBV4-2 and TRBJ1-2, with 8 bases identical to TRBD1. The receptor was derived from a woman aged 25 to 39 in good health and CMV-seropositive. The sample was PBMCs. CDR3 sequence reads: CASRRLGQGPSGGYTF. The CDR3 DNA follows: TGTGCCAGCAGGCGCCTTGGACAGGGCCCTTCGGGTGGCTACACCTTC.